These T cell receptor beta chains were read from a single sample in a study of blood T cell repertoires in COVID-19. The table came from immunoSEQ multiplex PCR; TCRdb's copy has only in-frame clones and leaves some out. Altogether over 250,000 clones are present, roughly 80% being singletons, with the ten largest covering more than 1.4%. The specimen was peripheral blood. These receptors were collected from a human donor with COVID-19, enrolled during active disease. The donor label of this sample is uncertain. CDR3s include the opening cysteine and the closing phenylalanine or tryptophan. Each record gives: J gene, clone size, D gene, V gene, CDR3 protein, CDR3 DNA. D genes are given only for firm matches. A clone size is listed for some rows: how often the clone was seen (once, few, many), or a class if it is expanded.

>TRBJ1-5|-|-|TRBV5-1
CASRLREGRPQHF
TGCGCCAGCAGACTAAGAGAGGGAAGGCCCCAGCATTTT
>TRBJ2-6|-|-|TRBV5-4
CASSWRGQIGANVLTF
TGTGCCAGCAGCTGGAGAGGACAGATTGGGGCCAACGTCCTGACTTTC
>TRBJ2-7|-|-|TRBV30
CAWSVGPTIYEQYF
TGTGCCTGGAGTGTAGGCCCCACTATCTACGAGCAGTACTTC
>TRBJ1-5|-|-|TRBV28
CATLGGIASNQPQHF
TGTGCCACATTGGGGGGGATCGCTAGCAATCAGCCCCAGCATTTT
>TRBJ1-2|once|-|TRBV28
CASSPSPDRNRRGYTF
TGTGCCAGCAGTCCCTCCCCCGACAGGAACCGGCGTGGCTACACCTTC
>TRBJ1-5|few|-|TRBV6-5
CASSYGLNQPQHF
TGTGCCAGCAGTTACGGCCTCAATCAGCCCCAGCATTTT
>TRBJ2-5|-|-|TRBV7-2
CASSRRRGQETQYF
TGTGCCAGCAGCCGCCGTCGGGGGCAAGAGACCCAGTACTTC
>TRBJ2-1|-|-|TRBV4-2
CASSRGDEQFF
TGTGCCAGCAGCCGGGGGGATGAGCAGTTCTTC
>TRBJ2-5|-|TRBD1|TRBV7-9
CASSLEVGQGYQETQYF
TGTGCCAGCAGCTTAGAGGTGGGACAGGGGTACCAAGAGACCCAGTACTTC
>TRBJ2-1|-|TRBD2|TRBV2
CASRGASGPYNEQFF
TGTGCCAGCAGGGGAGCTAGCGGACCCTACAATGAGCAGTTCTTC
>TRBJ2-1|-|TRBD2|TRBV19
CASSIGPVTSGRYEQFF
TGTGCCAGTAGTATAGGCCCCGTGACTAGCGGGAGATACGAGCAGTTCTTC
>TRBJ2-1|-|-|TRBV11-3
CASSQGGPAGSEQFF
TGTGCCAGCAGCCAAGGAGGACCGGCTGGCAGTGAGCAGTTCTTC
>TRBJ2-1|-|-|TRBV10-3
CAIEGLGRNEQFF
TGTGCCATCGAAGGACTGGGGAGGAATGAGCAGTTCTTC
>TRBJ2-7|-|TRBD1|TRBV30
CAGTGGYEQYF
TGTGCCGGCACAGGGGGCTACGAGCAGTACTTC
>TRBJ2-6|-|-|TRBV9
CASSSQGGWANVLTF
TGTGCCAGCAGCTCGCAGGGTGGATGGGCCAACGTCCTGACTTTC
>TRBJ2-7|-|-|TRBV6-5
CASSYTGKREQYF
TGTGCCAGCAGTTACACAGGGAAAAGGGAGCAGTACTTC
>TRBJ2-5|-|-|TRBV10-1
CARTELQETQYF
TGCGCCAGGACAGAACTTCAAGAGACCCAGTACTTC
>TRBJ2-1|-|TRBD2|TRBV30
CAWSVRAGVWNEQFF
TGTGCCTGGAGTGTACGGGCGGGAGTTTGGAATGAGCAGTTCTTC
>TRBJ2-7|-|-|TRBV5-1
CASSQTRDSGYEQYF
TGCGCCAGCAGCCAAACCCGGGACTCAGGCTACGAGCAGTACTTC
>TRBJ1-2|-|TRBD1|TRBV7-2
CASSLGGGDRSFYGYTF
TGTGCCAGCAGCTTAGGGGGCGGGGACAGGTCCTTCTATGGCTACACCTTC
>TRBJ2-7|-|TRBD1|TRBV3-1/TRBV3-2
CASSQSPGQGAQQYF
TGTGCCAGCAGCCAGTCGCCCGGACAGGGCGCGCAGCAGTACTTC
>TRBJ1-4|once|TRBD1|TRBV6-2/TRBV6-3
CASSYARQGGEKLFF
TGTGCCAGCAGTTACGCGAGACAGGGGGGTGAAAAACTGTTTTTT
>TRBJ1-2|-|-|TRBV6-6
CASTAADYGYTF
TGTGCCAGCACCGCGGCGGACTATGGCTACACCTTC
>TRBJ1-5|-|-|TRBV19
CASSGGSNQPQHF
TGTGCCAGTAGTGGGGGGAGCAATCAGCCCCAGCATTTT
>TRBJ2-5|-|TRBD2|TRBV29-1
CSGSRSGRPQETQYF
TGCAGCGGGAGCCGGAGCGGGAGGCCCCAAGAGACCCAGTACTTC
>TRBJ1-2|-|-|TRBV6-5
CASIAEVPFYGYTF
TGTGCCAGCATAGCGGAAGTTCCTTTCTATGGCTACACCTTC
>TRBJ1-6|-|-|TRBV7-2
CASSLEADNSPLHF
TGTGCCAGCAGCTTAGAGGCGGATAATTCACCCCTCCACTTT
>TRBJ1-1|-|-|TRBV2
CASSKASTEAFF
TGTGCCAGCAGCAAAGCTTCCACTGAAGCTTTCTTT
>TRBJ2-5|once|TRBD1|TRBV7-3
CASSPSQGAGTQYF
TGTGCCAGCAGCCCCTCACAGGGGGCCGGGACCCAGTACTTC
>TRBJ1-5|-|TRBD1|TRBV28
CASSSTGGDNQPQHF
TGTGCCAGCAGTTCGACAGGGGGCGACAATCAGCCCCAGCATTTT
>TRBJ1-4|once|-|TRBV19
CATNQGRDEKLFF
TGTGCCACCAACCAGGGGAGGGATGAAAAACTGTTTTTT
>TRBJ2-7|-|TRBD1|TRBV10-3
CATTTPGQGPGEQYF
TGTGCCACAACAACCCCAGGACAGGGTCCTGGCGAGCAGTACTTC
>TRBJ2-2|-|TRBD1|TRBV13
CASSLVVPDRGPRTGELFF
TGTGCCAGCAGCTTAGTGGTTCCGGACAGGGGGCCGAGGACCGGGGAGCTGTTTTTT
>TRBJ1-2|-|-|TRBV6-2/TRBV6-3
CASSYAGRDGYTF
TGTGCCAGCAGTTACGCCGGTCGCGATGGCTACACCTTC
>TRBJ2-1|-|TRBD2|TRBV28
CASMGLAGEQFF
TGTGCCAGCATGGGGCTAGCGGGGGAGCAGTTCTTC
>TRBJ2-1|-|TRBD2|TRBV7-9
CASSPSGRYNEQFF
TGTGCCAGCAGCCCTAGCGGGAGATACAATGAGCAGTTCTTC
>TRBJ2-3|-|-|TRBV7-2
CASSLVLAGSDTQYF
TGTGCCAGCAGCTTAGTGTTGGCGGGATCGGATACGCAGTATTTT
>TRBJ2-3|-|-|TRBV28
CASSLGELADTQYF
TGTGCCAGCAGTTTAGGAGAGCTAGCGGATACGCAGTATTTT
>TRBJ2-5|-|TRBD2|TRBV28
CASSSTLAGAQETQYF
TGTGCCAGCAGTTCCACACTAGCGGGTGCCCAAGAGACCCAGTACTTC
>TRBJ2-2|-|-|TRBV24-1
CATSKGWPNTGELFF
TGTGCCACCAGTAAGGGGTGGCCGAACACCGGGGAGCTGTTTTTT
>TRBJ2-2|-|TRBD1|TRBV5-1
CASSLGGQGTGELFF
TGCGCCAGCAGCTTGGGGGGACAGGGGACCGGGGAGCTGTTTTTT
>TRBJ2-7|-|TRBD2|TRBV23-1
CASSPFWREIYEQYF
TGCGCCAGCAGTCCTTTTTGGCGGGAGATCTACGAGCAGTACTTC
>TRBJ2-1|-|-|TRBV7-3
CASSLAGVTNEQFF
TGTGCCAGCAGCTTAGCCGGGGTAACTAATGAGCAGTTCTTC
>TRBJ2-1|-|TRBD2|TRBV30
CAWSRLLAGAHNEQFF
TGTGCCTGGAGCCGGCTCCTAGCGGGAGCCCACAATGAGCAGTTCTTC
>TRBJ2-5|-|-|TRBV4-1
CASSSQGREGVGETQYF
TGCGCCAGCAGCTCCCAGGGCAGGGAGGGGGTCGGGGAGACCCAGTACTTC
>TRBJ1-2|-|TRBD1|TRBV9
CASSVGTDNYGYTF
TGTGCCAGCAGCGTGGGGACAGATAACTATGGCTACACCTTC
>TRBJ1-4|-|TRBD1|TRBV30
CAWSQRQGPEKLFF
TGTGCCTGGAGCCAAAGACAGGGACCAGAAAAACTGTTTTTT